The 27 T cell receptor beta chains below come from one sample, sequenced in a study of chemoradiotherapy in HPV16-positive cancers. Clones were sequenced by immunoSEQ multiplex PCR, and TCRdb holds only the in-frame ones, with some missing. The sample comprises over 8,000 clones, approximately 70% of which are singletons, and 13% to 15% rests with the top ten. This sample was obtained from a patient who underwent chemoradiotherapy. The source of these receptors is a human donor with HPV-associated anogenital cancer.

The chain couples TRBV6-4 to TRBJ1-6; D remains unclear. The CDR3 extends over 13 amino acids. With 7 bases removed from V and 9 bases from J, the gap between germline ends came to 13 bases. Germline assignment: CDR1 MRHNA and CDR2 SNTAGT. CDR3 nucleotide sequence: TGTGCCAGCAAGGAGCATATCGGTTCACCCCTCCACTTT. Translating it yields CASKEHIGSPLHF.

The rearrangement uses TRBV28 and TRBJ2-6; D is ambiguous. Trimming removed 4 bases at V and 0 bases at J, with 22 bases between. The V gene's germline CDR1 is MDHEN and CDR2 SYDVKM. The CDR3 extends over 20 amino acids. The CDR3, as DNA: TGTGCCAGCAGTTCCACTAATCCCATTCGACCGATCTCTGGGGCCAACGTCCTGACTTTC. It codes for CASSSTNPIRPISGANVLTF. Based on the CDR3 plus reference TRBV28 and TRBJ2-6, the full variable domain is DVKVTQSSRYLVKRTGEKVFLECVQDMDHENMFWYRQDPGLGLRLIYFSYDVKMKEKGDIPEGYSVSREKKERFSLILESASTNQTSMYLCASSSTNPIRPISGANVLTFGAGSRLTVL.

V usage is TRBV5-1 and J usage is TRBJ1-3; maybe TRBD1 (6 bases). CDR3 length equals 16 residues. V dropped 0 bases and J dropped 3 bases, with 13 bases sitting between them. The germline CDR1 and CDR2 sequences are SGHRS and YFSETQ. CDR3 DNA sequence: TGCGCCAGCAGCTTGGAGTCAGGGGATCGTGGAAACACCATATATTTT. This gives the protein CASSLESGDRGNTIYF.

This clone was counted between two and nine times. The rearrangement uses TRBV9 and TRBJ2-2; D is undetermined. From germline, CDR1 is SGDLS and CDR2 YYNGEE. The V end lost 4 bases, the J end lost 3 bases, and 4 bases lay between the germline ends. The CDR3 contains 12 residues. The CDR3 region has the DNA TGTGCCAGCAGCTCCCACACCGGGGAGCTGTTTTTT. Amino acids: CASSSHTGELFF. The full variable domain, completed using reference TRBV9 and TRBJ2-2, is DSGVTQTPKHLITATGQRVTLRCSPRSGDLSVYWYQQSLDQGLQFLIQYYNGEERAKGNILERFSAQQFPDLHSELNLSSLELGDSALYFCASSSHTGELFFGEGSRLTVL.

This clone appeared a single time. V is TRBV6-6 and J is TRBJ2-2, with D possibly being TRBD1 (6 bases). The CDR3 is made up of 15 amino acids. The V gene lost 8 bases and the J gene lost 4 bases, with 17 bases spanning the gap. Germline assignment: CDR1 MNHNY and CDR2 SVGAGI (reference sequence). CDR3: CASFLPGASTGELFF. The CDR3 nucleotides are TGTGCCAGCTTCCTGCCAGGGGCAAGCACCGGGGAGCTGTTTTTT.

This chain links TRBV11-3 with TRBJ1-1; D possibly corresponds to TRBD1 (5 bases). Germline CDR1 reads SGHNT; CDR2 reads YENEEA. The V end was cut by 1 base, the J end by 3 bases, with 6 bases between. The CDR3 length is 13 residues. CDR3: CASSLGGDTEAFF. The CDR3 nucleotides read TGTGCCAGCAGCTTAGGGGGGGACACTGAAGCTTTCTTT.

This chain joins TRBV2 and TRBJ1-5; D may be TRBD1 (5 bases). Trimming shortened V by 3 bases and J by 0 bases, and 6 bases separated the two germline ends. CDR3 length: 14 residues. Germline assignment: CDR1 SNHLY and CDR2 FYNNEI. The DNA of the CDR3 is TGTGCCAGCAGTGAGACAGATAGCAATCAGCCCCAGCATTTT. It specifies CASSETDSNQPQHF.

The V gene is TRBV7-8, the J gene TRBJ2-7, with 9 bases identical to TRBD2. V was pared by 6 bases and J by 0 bases, with 9 bases of the junction left unmatched. Germline CDR1 reads SGHVS; CDR2 reads FQNEAQ. The CDR3 has 16 amino acids. This CDR3 reads CASRPWRGGSSYEQYF. For the CDR3, the DNA is TGTGCCAGCAGGCCCTGGCGGGGGGGCAGCTCCTACGAGCAGTACTTC.

The gene calls are TRBV10-3 and TRBJ2-2; D tentatively fits TRBD1 or TRBD2 (7 bases each). V was trimmed by 6 bases and J by 3 bases, leaving 17 bases between them. In germline, CDR1 is ENHRY, CDR2 SYGVKD. The CDR3 sequence is 16 residues long. The CDR3 DNA sequence: TGTGCCATCAGCACCCCAGGGGGAGGGCACACCGGGGAGCTGTTTTTT. Residues: CAISTPGGGHTGELFF.

The rearrangement joins TRBV5-1 to TRBJ2-7; D may be TRBD1 or TRBD2 (7 bases each). CDR3 length: 15 amino acids. In germline, CDR1 is SGHRS, CDR2 YFSETQ. The V end was cut by 3 bases, the J end by 7 bases, with 20 bases between. CDR3 bases: TGCGCCAGCAGCTCGCTTGACAGGGCAGCGGGGGAGCAGTACTTC. Amino acids: CASSSLDRAAGEQYF.

The rearrangement joins TRBV14 to TRBJ2-1; 9 positions match TRBD2. Trimming cost V 4 bases and J 3 bases; bases outside gene matches: 7. Germline V gene lookup returns CDR1 SGHDN and CDR2 FVKESK. The CDR3 runs to 16 residues. CDR3 region: CASSPGLAGVYNEQFF. CDR3 bases: TGTGCCAGCAGCCCGGGCTTAGCGGGGGTCTACAATGAGCAGTTCTTC.

The chain links TRBV21-1 to TRBJ1-1. TRBV21-1 is shown as a pseudogene. The CDR3 extends over 15 amino acids. CDR3 sequence reads: CASSSTGTQPLEAFF. CDR3 coding DNA: TGTGCCAGCAGCAGCACCGGGACGCAGCCTTTGGAAGCTTTCTTT.

The genes are TRBV27 and TRBJ1-1, with D maybe TRBD1 (6 bases). Germline V gene lookup returns CDR1 MNHEY and CDR2 SMNVEV (reference sequence). The length of the CDR3 is 14 residues. Between the trimmed V and J ends, which lost 2 bases and 6 bases, there was a span of 13 bases. The CDR3 DNA sequence: TGTGCCAGCAGTTTACTACAGGGTGGCGCTGAAGCTTTCTTT. As protein: CASSLLQGGAEAFF.

CDR3 residues: CASGGGPTSSGNTIYF. The CDR3 DNA follows: TGTGCCAGTGGGGGCGGCCCGACGAGCTCTGGAAACACCATATATTTT. The J gene is TRBJ1-3, the V gene TRBV19; D may be TRBD1 (6 bases). The CDR3 is made up of 16 amino acids. V shed 8 bases and J shed 0 bases, with 17 bases lying between them. Germline lookup yields CDR1 LNHDA and CDR2 SQIVND (reference sequence).

This sequence joins TRBV28 and TRBJ1-1, with 8 bases identical to TRBD1. Unmatched junction bases numbered 12, after V lost 7 bases and J lost 5 bases. The germline gives CDR1 MDHEN, CDR2 SYDVKM. CDR3 length equals 15 residues. CDR3 in amino acids: CASISTPGGRTEAFF. The DNA for the CDR3 is TGTGCCAGCATCTCAACCCCAGGGGGCAGGACTGAAGCTTTCTTT.

This chain connects TRBV5-8 to TRBJ2-7, with 11 nucleotides matching TRBD2. From germline, CDR1 is SGHTS and CDR2 YDEGEE. The ends lost 4 bases at V and 4 bases at J; junction bases unmatched: 7. The CDR3 runs to 15 residues. This CDR3 is CASSRGTSGGYEQYF. The CDR3 DNA follows: TGTGCCAGCAGCCGTGGAACTAGCGGGGGATACGAGCAGTACTTC.

The chain carries TRBV2 and TRBJ2-1; 9 nucleotides align to TRBD2. Trimming took 7 bases from V and 7 from J; bases not matched to a gene: 11. CDR1 and CDR2 (germline): SNHLY, FYNNEI. CDR3 length: 15 residues. CDR3 DNA: TGTGCCAGCAAGAGGTCGGCGGGGGGGACTAATGAGCAGTTCTTC. This codes for CASKRSAGGTNEQFF.

This rearrangement joins TRBV5-1 to TRBJ1-3; D is possibly TRBD1 (5 bases). Germline CDR1 and CDR2: SGHRS and YFSETQ. CDR3 length: 16 amino acids. With 2 bases removed from V and 4 bases from J, the gap between germline ends came to 16 bases. As DNA, the CDR3 is TGCGCCAGCAGCTTTCGGGGCAGTGAAACCGGAAACACCATATATTTT. Its protein is CASSFRGSETGNTIYF.

The V and J genes are TRBV5-1 and TRBJ2-3, with D perhaps TRBD1 (6 bases). This CDR3 has 16 residues. V lost 0 bases and J 8 bases, leaving 19 bases between the germline ends. Germline V lookup: CDR1 SGHRS, CDR2 YFSETQ. The chain's CDR3 is CASSLAGDTPIGTQYF. The CDR3 region has the DNA TGCGCCAGCAGCTTGGCCGGGGACACCCCTATCGGTACGCAGTATTTT.

The CDR3 bases are TGTGCCAGCAGCTCACTCGGCAGGGTTATGACTACGCAGTATTTT. Protein: CASSSLGRVMTTQYF. The V call is TRBV5-4, the J call TRBJ2-3; D might be TRBD1 (5 bases). The CDR3 has 15 amino acids. Per the germline V gene, CDR1 is SGHNT and CDR2 is YYREEE (reference sequence). V dropped 3 bases and J dropped 8 bases, with 19 bases sitting between them.

Only a few counts were recorded for this clone. The same CDR3 can be traced to other DNA sequences in this sample. This chain uses TRBV19 with TRBJ1-2; no reliable D call. This CDR3 is 13 amino acids long. Germline V gene sequence: CDR1 LNHDA, CDR2 SQIVND (reference sequence). V lost 3 bases, J lost 4 bases, and 9 bases lay in between. This CDR3 reads CASSIGEGYGYTF. The CDR3 DNA follows: TGTGCCAGTAGTATCGGAGAGGGCTATGGCTACACCTTC.

This clone was seen a few times. The J gene is TRBJ1-2, the V gene TRBV2; TRBD1 agrees at 7 bases. The trim removed 6 bases at V and 4 bases at J, leaving 11 bases unmatched. Looked up from germline, CDR1 is SNHLY and CDR2 is FYNNEI. This CDR3 has 15 residues. CDR3 bases: TGTGCCAGCAGCCCCCGGTCGGGACAGCTCTATGGCTACACCTTC. It encodes CASSPRSGQLYGYTF.

The V call is TRBV5-8, the J call TRBJ1-3, with a possible D match to TRBD1 (5 bases). From germline, CDR1 is SGHTS and CDR2 YDEGEE. The germline V and J ends were trimmed by 2 bases and 2 bases, with 11 bases remaining between them. The CDR3 is 15 amino acids. CDR3 amino acids: CASSFPGYTGNTIYF. CDR3 in DNA: TGTGCCAGCAGCTTTCCAGGGTACACTGGAAACACCATATATTTT.

This sequence joins TRBV9 and TRBJ1-1; D is ambiguous. CDR3 length: 13 amino acids. The germline V gene encodes CDR1 SGDLS and CDR2 YYNGEE. V lost 8 bases and J 6 bases, leaving 17 bases between the germline ends. CDR3 nucleotides: TGTGCCAGTTCCCCCAGAACCGTCGCTGAAGCTTTCTTT. Its protein product is CASSPRTVAEAFF.

The chain employs TRBV6-1 and TRBJ1-2; 8 bases map to TRBD1. From germline, CDR1 is MNHNS and CDR2 SASEGT. J was trimmed by 4 bases and V by 2 bases; bases with no gene match: 9. The CDR3 is 16 amino acids. In DNA, the CDR3 is TGTGCCAGCAGTGAATTTTTGGCAGGGGGCGGCTATGGCTACACCTTC. This translates into CASSEFLAGGGYGYTF.

The chain links TRBV19 to TRBJ2-3, with 8 bases matching TRBD1. The CDR3 is made up of 15 amino acids. Germline V gene lookup returns CDR1 LNHDA and CDR2 SQIVND (reference sequence). Trimming took 2 bases from V and 2 from J; bases not matched to a gene: 3. CDR3 nucleotide sequence: TGTGCCAGTAGTATACTGGGACAGGACACAGATACGCAGTATTTT. Its protein product is CASSILGQDTDTQYF.

The genes are TRBV6-1 and TRBJ2-7; D could derive from TRBD1 or TRBD2 (5 bases each). V was pared by 0 bases and J by 5 bases, with 14 bases between. Per the germline V gene, CDR1 is MNHNS and CDR2 is SASEGT. The CDR3 length is 15 residues. DNA of the CDR3: TGTGCCAGCAGTGAAGCTTCGGGAAGGGGAGACGAGCAGTACTTC. It translates to CASSEASGRGDEQYF.